This T cell receptor (beta chain) originates from a study of blood T cells in healthy people across ages. V gave up 1 base and J gave up 6 bases; unmatched junction bases: 6. Per germline, CDR1 SGHVS and CDR2 FNYEAQ. The CDR3 consists of 14 residues. Using a J-beta primer mix together with a sample-barcoded 5' primer, a second PCR was run for roughly 6 to 11 cycles. Per-sample output comprised a minimum of 2.5 million paired-end reads containing CDR3. TCRdb redid the calling of the 5' RACE reads with MiXCR, one entry per CDR3 protein. This sample carries roughly 1,300,000 distinct CDR3 sequences, approximately 59% of them seen once, and the ten largest clones take 6.5% to 8%. A note on this clonotype: The antigen is undetermined.

Study conclusions and caveats: Lack of knowledge of donor CMV status possibly confounded expanded clonotype changes. Estimated diversity across one million T cells was deemed an underestimate. The study could not conclusively compare naive and antigen-experienced cells, given its unsorted PBMCs.

The sample taken for sequencing was blood. The sequence derives from a man younger than 35 in good health. V and J are TRBV7-6 and TRBJ2-7; 7 bases match TRBD1. The CDR3 DNA is TGTGCCAGCAGCTTAGGGGACAGCCCCATCGAGCAGTACTTC. It specifies CASSLGDSPIEQYF.